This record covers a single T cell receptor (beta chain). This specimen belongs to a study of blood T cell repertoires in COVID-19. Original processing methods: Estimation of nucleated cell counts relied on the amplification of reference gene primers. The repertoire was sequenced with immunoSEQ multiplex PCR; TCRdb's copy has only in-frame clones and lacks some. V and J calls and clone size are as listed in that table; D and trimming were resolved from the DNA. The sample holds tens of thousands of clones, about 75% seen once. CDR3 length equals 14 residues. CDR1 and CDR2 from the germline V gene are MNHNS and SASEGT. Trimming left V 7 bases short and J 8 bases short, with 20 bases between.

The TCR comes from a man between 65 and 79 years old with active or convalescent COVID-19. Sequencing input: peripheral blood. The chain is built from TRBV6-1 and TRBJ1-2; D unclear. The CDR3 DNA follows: TGTGCCAGCACCCCCGTGGGGAGAGCGAAAGGCTACACCTTC. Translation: CASTPVGRAKGYTF.